This T cell receptor (beta chain) originates from a study of blood T cell repertoires in COVID-19. Study as a whole: The study drew acute and convalescent COVID-19 samples from the United States, Italy and Spain. T cells, B-cell-depleted T cells, or PBMCs provided the cDNA or gDNA that served as material.

The protocol was immunoSEQ multiplex PCR, while the TCRdb copy is restricted to in-frame clones and leaves out a portion. The sample holds approximately 260,000 clones, roughly four fifths seen once. In germline, CDR1 is SGHKS, CDR2 YYEKEE (reference sequence). The V gene lost 2 bases and the J gene lost 2 bases, with 14 bases spanning the gap. This CDR3 is built from 16 residues. Donors in Cohort 3 who had recovered were those with two negative PCRs, healthcare professional clearance, or resolution of their symptoms. The TCR comes from a man aged 45 to 65 who had recovered from COVID-19. Sequencing was performed on PBMCs or T cells enriched from blood (not recorded which). J is TRBJ1-5 and V is TRBV5-5; D uncertain. The CDR3 sequence: CASSLHVEFGNQPQHF. The CDR3 DNA sequence: TGTGCCAGCAGCTTACACGTGGAGTTTGGCAATCAGCCCCAGCATTTT. The full variable domain, in which reference TRBV5-5 and TRBJ1-5 provide the parts outside the CDR3, is DAGVTQSPTHLIKTRGQQVTLRCSPISGHKSVSWYQQVLGQGPQFIFQYYEKEERGRGNFPDRFSARQFPNYSSELNVNALLLGDSALYLCASSLHVEFGNQPQHFGDGTRLSIL.